This T cell receptor (beta chain) was identified in a study of monozygotic twins with inflammatory bowel disease. Findings of the study overall: Concordance status among twins (concordant versus discordant) showed no link to repertoire similarity, possibly from limited power. Clonotype overlap with others was lower in IBD patients than in healthy twins, a difference that was greatest with disease activity.

cDNA was produced in eight separate reactions per sample. Template switching was used to attach UMIs, which incorporated a 6-nucleotide sample barcode. TCRdb re-called the 5' RACE reads; one entry per CDR3 protein, DNA not given. The sample data list roughly 330,000 distinct CDR3 sequences. As to this clonotype: Its antigen is unidentified.

This clonotype was obtained from a human donor with ulcerative colitis or Crohn's disease, or a healthy co-twin of an affected twin (not recorded which). The sequencing input was blood.

CDR3 protein: CASSLGTSGASF. The chain carries TRBV5-4 and TRBJ2-7; TCRdb indicates TRBD2, and absent DNA this call remains unverified. This CDR3 is built from 12 residues. Germline loops: CDR1 SGHNT, CDR2 YYREEE (reference sequence).